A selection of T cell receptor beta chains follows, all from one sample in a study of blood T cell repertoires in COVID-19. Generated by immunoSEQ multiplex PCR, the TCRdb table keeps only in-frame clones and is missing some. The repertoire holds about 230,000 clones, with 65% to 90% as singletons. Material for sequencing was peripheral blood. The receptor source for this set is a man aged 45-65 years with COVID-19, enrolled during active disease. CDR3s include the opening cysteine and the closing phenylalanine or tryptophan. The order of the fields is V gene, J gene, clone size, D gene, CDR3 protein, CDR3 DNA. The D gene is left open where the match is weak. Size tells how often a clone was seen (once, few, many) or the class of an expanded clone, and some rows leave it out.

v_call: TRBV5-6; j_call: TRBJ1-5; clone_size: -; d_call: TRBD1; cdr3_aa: CASSFRGGNQPQHF; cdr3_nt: TGTGCCAGCAGCTTCAGGGGGGGCAATCAGCCCCAGCATTTT
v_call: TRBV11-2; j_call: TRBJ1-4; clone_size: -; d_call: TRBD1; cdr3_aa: CASSYKTGEKLFF; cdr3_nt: TGTGCCAGCAGTTACAAGACAGGGGAAAAACTGTTTTTT
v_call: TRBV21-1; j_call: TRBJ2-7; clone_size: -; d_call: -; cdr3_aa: CATRGEQYF; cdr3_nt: TGTGCCACCCGCGGGGAGCAGTACTTC
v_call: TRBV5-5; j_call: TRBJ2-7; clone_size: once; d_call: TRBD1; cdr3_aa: CASRGQGSYEQYF; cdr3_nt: TGTGCCAGCAGGGGACAGGGGTCCTACGAGCAGTACTTC
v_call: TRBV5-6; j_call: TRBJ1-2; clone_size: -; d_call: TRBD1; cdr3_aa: CASSPGQGGYGYTF; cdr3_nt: TGTGCCAGCAGCCCCGGACAGGGTGGCTATGGCTACACCTTC
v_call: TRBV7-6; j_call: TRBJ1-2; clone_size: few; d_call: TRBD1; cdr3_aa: CASSLAAGQPMLYDGYTF; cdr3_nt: TGTGCCAGCAGCTTAGCTGCGGGACAGCCGATGCTATATGATGGCTACACCTTC
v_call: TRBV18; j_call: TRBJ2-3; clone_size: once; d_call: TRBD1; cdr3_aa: CASSPLGGQSTDTQYF; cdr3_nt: TGTGCCAGCTCACCACTAGGGGGCCAAAGCACAGATACGCAGTATTTT
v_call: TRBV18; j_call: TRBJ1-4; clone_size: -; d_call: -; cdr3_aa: CASSRRTETNEKLFF; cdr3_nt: TGTGCCAGCTCCCGAAGGACAGAAACTAATGAAAAACTGTTTTTT
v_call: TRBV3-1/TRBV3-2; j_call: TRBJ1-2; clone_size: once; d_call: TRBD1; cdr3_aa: CASSHRGHRGYGYTF; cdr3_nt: TGTGCCAGCAGCCACAGAGGTCACAGGGGCTATGGCTACACCTTC
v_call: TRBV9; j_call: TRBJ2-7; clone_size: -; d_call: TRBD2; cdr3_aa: CASSVAPLGAGESYEQYF; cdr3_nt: TGTGCCAGCAGCGTAGCCCCCCTTGGAGCGGGAGAATCCTACGAGCAGTACTTC
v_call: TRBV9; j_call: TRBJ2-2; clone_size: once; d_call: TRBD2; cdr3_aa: CASSHLAGAKNTGELFF; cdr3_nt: TGTGCCAGCAGCCACCTAGCGGGGGCCAAGAACACCGGGGAGCTGTTTTTT
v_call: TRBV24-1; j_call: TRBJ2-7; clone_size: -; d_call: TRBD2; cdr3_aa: CATAGGRLTGEQYF; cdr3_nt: TGTGCCACCGCGGGGGGCAGACTTACCGGCGAGCAGTACTTC
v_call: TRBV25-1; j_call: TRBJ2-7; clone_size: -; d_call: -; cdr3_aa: CASSEGVISEQYF; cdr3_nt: TGTGCCAGCAGTGAGGGCGTCATATCCGAGCAGTACTTC
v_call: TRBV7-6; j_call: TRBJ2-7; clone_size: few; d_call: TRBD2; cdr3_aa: CASSYGATSGYYEQYF; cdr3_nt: TGTGCCAGCAGCTACGGCGCGACTAGCGGATACTACGAGCAGTACTTC
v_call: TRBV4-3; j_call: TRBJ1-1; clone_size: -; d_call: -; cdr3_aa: CASSAHRAGNTEAFF; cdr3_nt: TGCGCCAGCAGCGCGCACAGGGCCGGGAACACTGAAGCTTTCTTT
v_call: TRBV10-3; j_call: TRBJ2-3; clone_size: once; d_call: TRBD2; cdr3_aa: CAISLLATDTQYF; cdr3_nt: TGTGCCATCAGTCTACTAGCGACAGATACGCAGTATTTT
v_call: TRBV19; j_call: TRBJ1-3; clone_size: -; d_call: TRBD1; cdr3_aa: CASSFRDRRSSGNTIYF; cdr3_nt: TGTGCCAGTAGTTTCCGGGACAGGAGATCCTCTGGAAACACCATATATTTT
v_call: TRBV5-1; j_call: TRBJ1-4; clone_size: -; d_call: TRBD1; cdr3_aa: CASSQTGATNEKLFF; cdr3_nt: TGCGCCAGCAGCCAAACAGGGGCAACTAATGAAAAACTGTTTTTT
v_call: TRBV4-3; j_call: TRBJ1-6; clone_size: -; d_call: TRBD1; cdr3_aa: CASSHSGTANSPLHF; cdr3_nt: TGCGCCAGCAGCCACTCGGGGACAGCCAATTCACCCCTCCACTTT
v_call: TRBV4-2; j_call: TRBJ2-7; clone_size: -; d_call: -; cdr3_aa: CASSQGSVGYEQYF; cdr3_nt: TGTGCCAGCAGCCAGGGTAGCGTCGGCTACGAGCAGTACTTC